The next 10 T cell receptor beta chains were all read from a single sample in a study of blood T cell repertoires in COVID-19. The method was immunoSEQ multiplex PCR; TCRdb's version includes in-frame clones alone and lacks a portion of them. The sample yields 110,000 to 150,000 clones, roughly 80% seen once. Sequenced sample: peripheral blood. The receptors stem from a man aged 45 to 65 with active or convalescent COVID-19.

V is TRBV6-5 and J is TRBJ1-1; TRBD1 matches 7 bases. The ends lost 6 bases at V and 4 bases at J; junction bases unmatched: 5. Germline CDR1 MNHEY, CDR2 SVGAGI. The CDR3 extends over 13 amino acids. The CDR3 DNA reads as TGTGCCAGCAGCAACAGGGGAGGCACTGAAGCTTTCTTT. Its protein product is CASSNRGGTEAFF.

The CDR3 DNA reads as TGCGCCAGCAGCTTTTCCCCAACAGGGGGCGGTCTGGAGACCCAGTACTTC. It is translated as CASSFSPTGGGLETQYF. The J gene is TRBJ2-5, the V gene TRBV5-1; the match to TRBD1 covers 9 bases. This CDR3 is 17 amino acids long. V gave up 2 bases and J gave up 5 bases; unmatched junction bases: 13. Germline assignment: CDR1 SGHRS and CDR2 YFSETQ.

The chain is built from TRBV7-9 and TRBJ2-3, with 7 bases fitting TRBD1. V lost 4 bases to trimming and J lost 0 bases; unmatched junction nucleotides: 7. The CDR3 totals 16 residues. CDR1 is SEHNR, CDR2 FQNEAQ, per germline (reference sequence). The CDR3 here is CASSSRDRSSTDTQYF. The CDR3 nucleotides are TGTGCCAGCAGCTCCCGGGACAGATCAAGCACAGATACGCAGTATTTT.

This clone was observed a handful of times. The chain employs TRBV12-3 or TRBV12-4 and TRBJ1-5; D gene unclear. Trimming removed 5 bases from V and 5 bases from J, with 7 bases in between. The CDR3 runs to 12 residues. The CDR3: CASSPRDQPQHF. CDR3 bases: TGTGCCAGCAGTCCGCGGGATCAGCCCCAGCATTTT.

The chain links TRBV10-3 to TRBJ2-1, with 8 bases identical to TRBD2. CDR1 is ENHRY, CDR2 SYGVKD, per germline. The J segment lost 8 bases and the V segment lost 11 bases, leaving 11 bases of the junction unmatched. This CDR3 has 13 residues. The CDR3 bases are TGTGCCGTCCGGGCTAGCGGGTTTGATGAGCAGTTCTTC. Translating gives CAVRASGFDEQFF.

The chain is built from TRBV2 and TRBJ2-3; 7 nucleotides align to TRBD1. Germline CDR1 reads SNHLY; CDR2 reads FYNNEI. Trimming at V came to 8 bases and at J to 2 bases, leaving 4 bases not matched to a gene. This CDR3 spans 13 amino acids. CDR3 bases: TGTGCCAGCTGGGACAGACCCACAGATACGCAGTATTTT. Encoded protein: CASWDRPTDTQYF.

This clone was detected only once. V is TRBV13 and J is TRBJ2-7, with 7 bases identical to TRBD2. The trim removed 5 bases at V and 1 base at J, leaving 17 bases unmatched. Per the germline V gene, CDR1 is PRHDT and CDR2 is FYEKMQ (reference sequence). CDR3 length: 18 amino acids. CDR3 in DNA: TGTGCCAGCAGCCCCCCTATGATGGCGGGACTACTTTCCTACGAGCAGTACTTC. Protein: CASSPPMMAGLLSYEQYF. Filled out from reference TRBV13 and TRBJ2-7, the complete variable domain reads AAGVIQSPRHLIKEKRETATLKCYPIPRHDTVYWYQQGPGQDPQFLISFYEKMQSDKGSIPDRFSAQQFSDYHSELNMSSLELGDSALYFCASSPPMMAGLLSYEQYFGPGTRLTVT.

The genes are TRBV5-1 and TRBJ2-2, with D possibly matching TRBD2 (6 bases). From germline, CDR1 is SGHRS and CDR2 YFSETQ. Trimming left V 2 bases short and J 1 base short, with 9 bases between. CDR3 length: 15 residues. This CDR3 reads CASSFSSGNTGELFF. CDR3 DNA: TGCGCCAGCAGCTTTAGTAGCGGGAACACCGGGGAGCTGTTTTTT.

CDR3 residues: CASSMGGLADYEQYF. The CDR3 DNA is TGTGCCAGTAGTATGGGGGGACTAGCGGACTACGAGCAGTACTTC. The chain couples TRBV19 to TRBJ2-7; 11 bases fit TRBD2. Germline V CDR1 and CDR2: LNHDA, SQIVND (reference sequence). The CDR3 length is 15 residues. V was clipped by 3 bases and J by 3 bases; unmatched bases: 4. Full variable domain (outside the CDR3, taken from reference TRBV19 and TRBJ2-7): DGGITQSPKYLFRKEGQNVTLSCEQNLNHDAMYWYRQDPGQGLRLIYYSQIVNDFQKGDIAEGYSVSREKKESFPLTVTSAQKNPTAFYLCASSMGGLADYEQYFGPGTRLTVT.

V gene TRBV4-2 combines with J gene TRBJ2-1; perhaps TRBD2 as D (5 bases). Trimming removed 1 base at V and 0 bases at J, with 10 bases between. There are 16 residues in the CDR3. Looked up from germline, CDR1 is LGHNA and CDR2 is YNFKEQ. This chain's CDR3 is CASSQVRGHSYNEQFF. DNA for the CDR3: TGTGCCAGCAGCCAAGTCCGCGGGCACTCCTACAATGAGCAGTTCTTC.